One TCR beta chain is described in this entry. Its antigen is undetermined. This sample was included in a study of cytomegalovirus exposure and HLA in healthy donors. Overall study context: The roughly 130 validation repertoires used the same platform as the roughly 670 first-cohort repertoires (as reported by a later analysis).

Study-wide points: Whilst most TCR sequences proved rare, a subset of public TCRs occurred across many donors.

Repertoires were generated with immunoSEQ multiplex PCR, while TCRdb's copy carries only in-frame clones and drops some. The sample contains 150,000 to 200,000 clones, approximately 84% of which appear only once. CDR3 length: 15 residues. With V trimmed by 7 bases and J by 4 bases, 9 bases remained unmatched. Germline V gene lookup returns CDR1 MDHEN and CDR2 SYDVKM. The receptor comes from a man aged 18 to 30 in good health and CMV-seropositive. The rearrangement joins TRBV28 to TRBJ2-3, with 9 bases identical to TRBD2. The source material was PBMCs. The DNA of the CDR3 is TGTGCCAGCAACTTAGCGGGAGAGTTGGCAGATACGCAGTATTTT. It specifies CASNLAGELADTQYF.